This TCR beta chain comes out of a study of cytomegalovirus exposure and HLA in healthy donors. Study details: Around 77 million unique TCRs from HLA-typed donors made up an early data release. Study findings and constraints: HLA alleles showed associations with around 15,000 TCR beta sequences in a later analysis, at a 0.05 false discovery rate. Rarity held for most TCR sequences, but there were some public TCRs that occurred in many donors.

PCR was performed using 60 Vbeta and 13 Jbeta primers. Sequencing was performed with immunoSEQ multiplex PCR; in TCRdb, only in-frame clones are kept and a portion is missing. The table shows about 170,000 clones, with 80% to 90% occurring only once. Everyone who donated was a healthy bone marrow donor. Details on this clone: As yet, its antigen is unknown.

Germline assignment: CDR1 SGHKS and CDR2 YYEKEE (reference sequence). This CDR3 is 15 amino acids long. With 2 bases removed from V and 0 bases from J, the gap between germline ends came to 11 bases. The chain uses TRBV5-5 and TRBJ1-2; tentatively, D is TRBD1 (6 bases). The specimen was PBMCs. This TCR came from a man younger than 35 in good health and CMV-seropositive. The CDR3 spells CASSFLDRANYGYTF. The CDR3 DNA reads as TGTGCCAGCAGCTTCCTGGACAGAGCTAACTATGGCTACACCTTC.